Each of the 25 T cell receptor beta chains below was sequenced from the same sample in a study of blood T cells in healthy people across ages. The authors ran a second PCR of about 6 to 11 cycles using a sample-barcoded 5' primer and a J-beta primer mix. TCRdb fed the 5' RACE reads into MiXCR, producing one record per CDR3 protein. The sample includes 800,000 to 1,000,000 distinct CDR3 sequences, around 48% of them seen just once. The sequenced sample consisted of blood. The receptors come from a young man in good health.

This clonotype was seen more than once but under ten times. This chain joins TRBV9 and TRBJ2-5; 9 positions match TRBD2. The CDR3 runs to 15 residues. V dropped 4 bases and J dropped 5; count of bases not matched to a gene: 9. The germline V gene encodes CDR1 SGDLS and CDR2 YYNGEE. The CDR3: CASSSTGTSRETQYF. CDR3 in DNA: TGTGCCAGCAGCTCCACCGGGACTAGCCGGGAGACCCAGTACTTC.

This chain links TRBV28 with TRBJ2-7, with D possibly TRBD1 on 5 matching bases. Trimming stripped 10 bases from V and 4 bases from J, with 17 bases between. Germline V gives CDR1 MDHEN, CDR2 SYDVKM. This CDR3 contains 13 residues. The CDR3 spells CATESGSKYEQYF. CDR3 DNA: TGTGCCACCGAGTCAGGGTCGAAGTACGAGCAGTACTTC. The full variable domain, in which reference TRBV28 and TRBJ2-7 provide the parts outside the CDR3, is DVKVTQSSRYLVKRTGEKVFLECVQDMDHENMFWYRQDPGLGLRLIYFSYDVKMKEKGDIPEGYSVSREKKERFSLILESASTNQTSMYLCATESGSKYEQYFGPGTRLTVT.

Only one count was recorded for this clonotype. The V call is TRBV27, the J call TRBJ1-5; TRBD1 matches at 8 bases. The ends lost 2 bases at V and 4 bases at J; junction bases unmatched: 10. This CDR3 contains 17 residues. Per germline, CDR1 MNHEY and CDR2 SMNVEV (reference sequence). The CDR3 DNA follows: TGTGCCAGCAGTTTAAACGGGACAGGACTGTCTAATCAGCCCCAGCATTTT. This codes for CASSLNGTGLSNQPQHF.

The J gene is TRBJ2-3, the V gene TRBV4-1; TRBD1 agrees at 9 bases. Germline loops: CDR1 MGHRA, CDR2 YSYEKL. V gave up 0 bases and J gave up 0 bases; unmatched junction bases: 7. The CDR3 covers 18 residues. Written as DNA, the CDR3 is TGCGCCAGCAGCCAAGATTCCGGGACAGGGATTAGCACAGATACGCAGTATTTT. Its protein product is CASSQDSGTGISTDTQYF.

This clonotype was found a few times. The chain uses TRBV20-1 and TRBJ2-7; maybe TRBD1 (5 bases). CDR1 and CDR2 from the germline V gene are DFQATT and SNEGSKA (reference sequence). The V gene lost 4 bases and the J gene lost 3 bases, with 19 bases spanning the gap. This CDR3 has 15 amino acids. The CDR3 sequence is CSATADGEQVYEQYF. Here the CDR3 DNA reads TGCAGTGCTACGGCCGACGGCGAACAGGTCTACGAGCAGTACTTC.

This chain uses TRBV18 with TRBJ1-2; TRBD1 agrees at 10 bases. The CDR3 covers 15 residues. Germline V gives CDR1 KGHSH, CDR2 LQKENI. Trimming took 0 bases from V and 4 from J; bases not matched to a gene: 2. CDR3: CASSPPGQGLYGYTF. CDR3 in DNA: TGTGCCAGCTCACCACCGGGACAGGGGCTCTATGGCTACACCTTC.

A few counts support this clonotype. The chain carries TRBV12-3 or TRBV12-4 and TRBJ2-1; D is unclear. Trimming took off 5 bases at V and 0 bases at J, with 11 bases between the two ends. This CDR3 has 15 amino acids. The chain's CDR3 is CASSPTVSSYNEQFF. In nucleotides, the CDR3 is TGTGCCAGCAGTCCAACGGTCAGCTCCTACAATGAGCAGTTCTTC.

CDR3 in DNA: TGTGCCAGCAGCTTAGGTCAGGGGGCTGCAGCTTTCTTT. This sequence encodes CASSLGQGAAAFF. V gene TRBV7-9 combines with J gene TRBJ1-1, with 8 positions matching TRBD1. V shed 1 base and J 10 bases; nucleotides not matched to a gene: 5. The length of the CDR3 is 13 residues. CDR1 and CDR2 (germline): SEHNR, FQNEAQ (reference sequence). The variable domain in full, with the rest retrieved from reference TRBV7-9 and TRBJ1-1, is DTGVSQNPRHKITKRGQNVTFRCDPISEHNRLYWYRQTLGQGPEFLTYFQNEAQLEKSRLLSDRFSAERPKGSFSTLEIQRTEQGDSAMYLCASSLGQGAAAFFGQGTRLTVV.

This clonotype was seen a few times. CDR3 bases: TGTGCCAGCAGTTACTCCGGCAGGATAATCCATGGCTACACCTTC. It is translated as CASSYSGRIIHGYTF. This chain joins TRBV6-2 or TRBV6-3 and TRBJ1-2; D is unclear. With 0 bases removed from V and 6 bases from J, the gap between germline ends came to 14 bases. The germline gives CDR1 MNHEY, CDR2 SVGEGT. The CDR3 is 15 amino acids.

This clonotype was seen a few times. The chain couples TRBV5-1 to TRBJ2-1; 8 nucleotides line up with TRBD1. The CDR3 totals 14 residues. V was clipped by 4 bases and J by 8 bases; unmatched bases: 8. CDR1 is SGHRS and CDR2 is YFSETQ in the germline V gene. The CDR3 DNA sequence: TGCGCCAGCAGCGCTGGACAGGGAAGCGATGAGCAGTTCTTC. Amino acid sequence: CASSAGQGSDEQFF.

This sequence joins TRBV6-1 and TRBJ2-5, with D unclear. The CDR3 is made up of 12 amino acids. CDR1 is MNHNS, CDR2 SASEGT, per germline. With 6 bases removed from V and 11 bases from J, the gap between germline ends came to 16 bases. CDR3 coding DNA: TGTGCCAGCAGGGACCCCAAAAAGGAGCAGTACTTC. The encoded protein is CASRDPKKEQYF.

This clonotype was seen a few times. The rearrangement links TRBV20-1 to TRBJ1-2; possible D gene TRBD1, 5 bases. There are 14 residues in the CDR3. Per the germline V gene, CDR1 is DFQATT and CDR2 is SNEGSKA (reference sequence). The V end lost 3 bases, the J end lost 4 bases, and 15 bases lay between the germline ends. CDR3: CSASRKGPSYGYTF. The DNA of the CDR3 is TGCAGTGCTAGTAGGAAGGGACCCAGCTATGGCTACACCTTC.

The J gene is TRBJ2-5, the V gene TRBV6-2 or TRBV6-3, with no clear D. V was pared by 2 bases and J by 13 bases, with 11 bases between. The CDR3 is 11 amino acids. Per the germline V gene, CDR1 is MNHEY and CDR2 is SVGEGT. As DNA, the CDR3 is TGTGCCAGCAGTTACGTTGCAGTGGTGTACTTC. Translated, it gives CASSYVAVVYF.

There are a few counts of this clonotype. The rearrangement uses TRBV7-2 and TRBJ2-1; D gene uncertain. The CDR3 is 15 residues long. Trimming took 4 bases from V and 3 from J, leaving 13 bases between them. Germline loops: CDR1 SGHTA, CDR2 FQGNSA. CDR3 residues: CASSSRAVNYNEQFF. CDR3 in DNA: TGTGCCAGCAGCTCCCGGGCCGTAAACTACAATGAGCAGTTCTTC.

Concerning this clonotype: The germline gene is not matched at one end of the junction; a read error may be the cause. The rearrangement links TRBV25-1 to TRBJ1-2, with D possibly matching TRBD1 (6 bases). Germline loops: CDR1 MGHDK, CDR2 SYGVNS. This CDR3 contains 14 residues. The CDR3: CTSSEFVGGRGYTF. CDR3 coding DNA: TGTACCAGCAGTGAATTTGTAGGGGGGCGAGGCTACACCTTC.

This clonotype has just a few counts. This could be a read error, since a much larger clone is one nucleotide away. V is TRBV6-4 and J is TRBJ2-5; 8 bases match TRBD1. V shed 2 bases, J shed 11 bases, and the junction held 16 bases outside the gene matches. Germline lookup yields CDR1 MRHNA and CDR2 SNTAGT. The CDR3 sequence is 16 residues long. CDR3 nucleotides: TGTGCCAGCAGTGACACCGCCCGACAGGGGTACAATGAGCAGTACTTC. Translating it yields CASSDTARQGYNEQYF.

V is TRBV12-3 or TRBV12-4 and J is TRBJ2-2, with D unclear. This CDR3 has 14 amino acids. V lost 1 base to trimming and J lost 6 bases, with 9 bases between them. In DNA form, the CDR3 reads TGTGCCAGCAGTTTAGTGGTAGGCGCCGGGGAGCTGTTTTTT. Encoded protein: CASSLVVGAGELFF.

The J gene is TRBJ2-7, the V gene TRBV6-2 or TRBV6-3; D possibly matches TRBD1 or TRBD2 (5 bases each). V was clipped by 9 bases and J by 3 bases, with 21 bases between them. The CDR3 extends over 15 amino acids. CDR1 and CDR2 from the germline V gene are MNHEY and SVGEGT. The CDR3 loop is CASARGSPIYYEQYF. For the CDR3, the DNA is TGTGCCAGTGCTCGGGGCAGTCCAATCTACTACGAGCAGTACTTC.

As regards this clonotype: At one boundary the junction diverges from the germline segment, which might be a read error. This chain connects TRBV2 to TRBJ1-4; TRBD1 is a possible D gene (5 bases). The CDR3 is 15 residues long. Germline V gene lookup returns CDR1 SNHLY and CDR2 FYNNEI. CDR3 protein: CACSWADSINEKLFF. As DNA, the CDR3 is TGTGCCTGCAGTTGGGCCGACAGCATTAATGAAAAACTGTTTTTT.

This clonotype was counted ten times or more. V usage is TRBV5-1 and J usage is TRBJ2-1; D may be TRBD1 (5 bases). V lost 1 base and J lost 0, with 11 bases in between. In germline, CDR1 is SGHRS, CDR2 YFSETQ. The CDR3 consists of 16 residues. The chain's CDR3 is CASSLRADSSYNEQFF. The CDR3 nucleotides are TGCGCCAGCAGCTTGAGGGCCGACAGCTCCTACAATGAGCAGTTCTTC.

The V gene is TRBV5-1, the J gene TRBJ2-1; D gene unclear. Germline lookup yields CDR1 SGHRS and CDR2 YFSETQ. This CDR3 has 16 amino acids. V shed 4 bases and J shed 8 bases, with 22 bases lying between them. The CDR3 protein is CASSPSPEIHRDEQFF. The CDR3 DNA is TGCGCCAGCAGCCCATCCCCTGAAATCCACCGCGATGAGCAGTTCTTC.

The CDR3 is CASSQEGVHYEQYF. As DNA, the CDR3 is TGTGCCAGCAGCCAAGAGGGGGTCCACTACGAGCAGTACTTC. The chain is built from TRBV3-1 and TRBJ2-4; D assignment may be TRBD1 or TRBD2 (5 bases each). The DNA end lines up better with TRBJ2-7; the J call may be wrong. This CDR3 contains 14 residues. In germline, CDR1 is LGHDT, CDR2 YNNKEL (reference sequence).

V and J are TRBV7-8 and TRBJ2-3, with TRBD2 identical over 10 bases. In germline, CDR1 is SGHVS, CDR2 FQNEAQ. The CDR3 has 16 amino acids. V dropped 1 base and J dropped 3; count of bases not matched to a gene: 4. CDR3 bases: TGTGCCAGCAGCTTAGGAGCGGGGGGGATGACAGATACGCAGTATTTT. Translating it yields CASSLGAGGMTDTQYF.

This sequence joins TRBV20-1 and TRBJ2-7; possibly TRBD2 for D (6 bases). Trimming pared 6 bases from V and 2 bases from J, leaving 17 bases between. CDR3 size: 14 residues. Per the germline V gene, CDR1 is DFQATT and CDR2 is SNEGSKA (reference sequence). The CDR3 spells CSATPGLRTYEQYF. The CDR3 DNA reads as TGCAGTGCCACTCCGGGACTCCGAACCTACGAGCAGTACTTC.

For the CDR3, the DNA is TGCGCCAGCAGCTTGACAGGGGACACCGACTATGGCTACACCTTC. Protein product: CASSLTGDTDYGYTF. The V gene is TRBV5-1, the J gene TRBJ1-2; TRBD1 matches at 7 bases. The V and J ends lost 1 base and 3 bases, in that order; junction bases with no gene match: 6. CDR1 and CDR2 from the germline V gene are SGHRS and YFSETQ. The CDR3 has 15 residues.